These 22 T cell receptor beta chains were sequenced from one sample in a study of T cells in Graves' hyperthyroidism and ophthalmopathy. RNA transcripts provided the source from which TCR beta CDR3 regions were amplified. The TCR CDR3 first-round RT-PCR relied on the HTBI primer set. Each CDR3 protein gets one entry after TCRdb re-called the multiplex PCR reads with MiXCR. The sample has 350,000 to 400,000 distinct CDR3 sequences, approximately 19% seen once. The sequenced sample consisted of blood. The source is a woman in her late teens or twenties with Graves' hyperthyroidism.

V usage is TRBV6-1 and J usage is TRBJ2-7; a possible D gene is TRBD1 (6 bases). V was cut by 3 bases and J by 2 bases, with 11 bases left in between. Per the germline V gene, CDR1 is MNHNS and CDR2 is SASEGT. The CDR3 runs 14 residues. CDR3 sequence reads: CASSEAGVAYEQYF. The DNA of the CDR3 is TGTGCCAGCAGTGAGGCAGGGGTCGCCTACGAGCAGTACTTC.

As for this clonotype: This may be a read error, as it is one base from a much larger clone. V gene TRBV6-2 or TRBV6-3 combines with J gene TRBJ1-1; D unclear. The CDR3 is made up of 14 amino acids. The germline V gene has CDR1 MNHEY and CDR2 SVGEGT. The DNA of the CDR3 is TGTGTCAGCAGTTACTCCGCCGGGTACACTGAAGCTTTCTTT. Amino acid sequence: CVSSYSAGYTEAFF.

Points on this clonotype: This CDR3 is missing its conserved last phenylalanine or tryptophan, likely due to a read error. The gene calls are TRBV20-1 and TRBJ2-7, with 7 nucleotides matching TRBD1. The length of the CDR3 is 19 residues. V was clipped by 0 bases and J by 1 base; unmatched bases: 18. Germline V gene lookup returns CDR1 DFQATT and CDR2 SNEGSKA (reference sequence). CDR3 residues: CSARDLSRSGQVLSYEQYY. The CDR3 DNA reads as TGCAGTGCTAGAGACCTTTCTCGGTCAGGACAGGTTCTTTCCTACGAGCAGTACTAC.

This clonotype was counted ten times or more. The chain employs TRBV7-3 and TRBJ2-2; a possible D gene is TRBD1 (6 bases). CDR1 is SGHTA, CDR2 FQGTGA, per germline. V gave up 5 bases and J gave up 4 bases, with 14 bases separating them. The CDR3 totals 15 residues. The CDR3 region has the DNA TGTGCCAGCAGCCTTAGAGGACAGCTCACCGGGGAGCTGTTTTTT. Its protein is CASSLRGQLTGELFF.

This clonotype was seen a single time. A read error is possible here, since a much larger clone lies one base away. This chain connects TRBV11-2 to TRBJ2-7; no clear D. CDR3 length: 16 residues. CDR1 is SGHAT, CDR2 FQNNGV, per germline. The CDR3 DNA sequence: TGTGCCAGCAGCTTATCTCTCGGGCAGAGTCCCTACGGGCAGTACTTC. This sequence encodes CASSLSLGQSPYGQYF.

This clonotype was recorded many times. V is TRBV6-5 and J is TRBJ1-6, with 7 bases aligning to TRBD1. In germline, CDR1 is MNHEY, CDR2 SVGAGI. The V segment lost 5 bases and the J segment 1 base; nucleotides outside the gene matches: 8. This CDR3 comprises 17 residues. DNA of the CDR3: TGTGCCAGCAGTCACAGACAGGGACAATCCTATAATTCACCCCTCCACTTT. Translation: CASSHRQGQSYNSPLHF.

This clonotype was seen many times. The chain combines TRBV15 with TRBJ2-5; D is ambiguous. The V end was cut by 1 base, the J end by 0 bases, with 9 bases between. This CDR3 comprises 15 residues. The germline CDR1 and CDR2 sequences are LNHNV and YYDKDF (reference sequence). This CDR3 reads CATSRVKNNQETQYF. The CDR3, as DNA: TGTGCCACCAGCAGAGTTAAGAACAACCAAGAGACCCAGTACTTC.

This clonotype showed up many times. The V gene is TRBV6-5, the J gene TRBJ1-1, with a possible D match to TRBD1 (6 bases). V lost 5 bases, J lost 3 bases, and 16 bases lay in between. Looked up from germline, CDR1 is MNHEY and CDR2 is SVGAGI. The CDR3 has 15 residues. As DNA, the CDR3 is TGTGCCAGCAGTACGCGGGGGGGCGCTTACACTGAAGCTTTCTTT. Translating it yields CASSTRGGAYTEAFF.

This clonotype appeared a few times. V gene TRBV18 combines with J gene TRBJ1-3, with D maybe TRBD1 (5 bases). In germline, CDR1 is KGHSH, CDR2 LQKENI. The CDR3 has 16 residues. With 3 bases removed from V and 4 bases from J, the gap between germline ends came to 16 bases. The CDR3 protein is CASSPGGHRLGNTIYF. Written as DNA, the CDR3 is TGTGCCAGCTCACCGGGCGGACACCGCTTGGGAAACACCATATATTTT.

This clonotype was seen at least ten times. The chain uses TRBV25-1 and TRBJ1-1; D gene ambiguous. Per germline, CDR1 MGHDK and CDR2 SYGVNS. This CDR3 has 14 amino acids. V lost 1 base and J 0 bases, leaving 6 bases between the germline ends. CDR3 in DNA: TGTGCCAGCAGTGAATCCGGGGTGAACACTGAAGCTTTCTTT. It yields the protein CASSESGVNTEAFF.

This clonotype was seen a few times. At one of its ends the junction is not consistent with the germline gene, which may arise from a read error. The genes are TRBV2 and TRBJ1-1; D remains unclear. The CDR3 extends over 14 amino acids. Germline-derived CDR1 and CDR2 are SNHLY and FYNNEI. The CDR3 DNA follows: TGTGCCAGCAGTTCACGGATAGGGCTCACTGATGCTTTCTTT. This translates into CASSSRIGLTDAFF.

This sequence joins TRBV4-1 and TRBJ2-2; 7 bases map to TRBD2. Germline CDR1 reads MGHRA; CDR2 reads YSYEKL. V was clipped by 3 bases and J by 6 bases; unmatched bases: 7. This CDR3 region has 15 residues. The CDR3 DNA is TGCGCCAGCAGCCATCCCGCGGGGGAGCCCGGGGAGCTGTTTTTT. Amino acids: CASSHPAGEPGELFF.

The sample holds many counts of this clonotype. CDR3 protein: CASSRLGLNTGELFF. The CDR3 nucleotides are TGTGCCAGCAGCCGACTAGGATTGAACACCGGGGAGCTGTTTTTT. The chain carries TRBV27 and TRBJ2-2; weak D call: TRBD2 (6 bases). CDR3 length: 15 amino acids. Trimming pared 6 bases from V and 1 base from J, leaving 12 bases between. Germline CDR1 reads MNHEY; CDR2 reads SMNVEV (reference sequence).

V and J are TRBV6-1 and TRBJ2-5; 8 bases fit TRBD1. The CDR3 extends over 15 amino acids. Germline CDR1 is MNHNS and CDR2 is SASEGT. V was clipped by 6 bases and J by 2 bases; unmatched bases: 8. CDR3 residues: CASRNRDRLQETQYF. CDR3 coding DNA: TGTGCCAGCAGAAACCGGGACAGGCTGCAAGAGACCCAGTACTTC.

This clonotype came up many times. The chain joins TRBV20-1 to TRBJ1-2; D is undetermined. The germline V gene has CDR1 DFQATT and CDR2 SNEGSKA (reference sequence). The CDR3 sequence is 16 residues long. Trimming took 0 bases from V and 5 from J, leaving 19 bases between them. The CDR3 DNA sequence: TGCAGTGCTAGAGATAAAGGACGAGACGCGATTTATGGCTACACCTTC. It encodes CSARDKGRDAIYGYTF.

Many counts were recorded for this clonotype. This rearrangement joins TRBV5-1 to TRBJ2-7; D tentatively fits TRBD1 or TRBD2 (6 bases each). CDR1 is SGHRS and CDR2 is YFSETQ in the germline V gene. Trimming cost V 5 bases and J 6 bases, with 15 bases left between them. The CDR3 sequence is 13 residues long. CDR3 region: CASRWGAGGEQYF. The CDR3 region has the DNA TGCGCCAGCAGATGGGGGGCGGGTGGCGAGCAGTACTTC.

This clonotype was recorded many times. The J gene is TRBJ2-2, the V gene TRBV14; no definite D call. The CDR3 length is 14 residues. The germline V gene encodes CDR1 SGHDN and CDR2 FVKESK. Trimming pared 2 bases from V and 3 bases from J, leaving 7 bases between. The CDR3 DNA reads as TGTGCCAGCAGCCAAAATATCTACACCGGGGAGCTGTTTTTT. Its translation is CASSQNIYTGELFF.

The J gene is TRBJ2-5, the V gene TRBV7-8; 8 bases fit TRBD2. CDR1 SGHVS and CDR2 FQNEAQ come from the germline V gene. This CDR3 spans 15 amino acids. V lost 0 bases, J lost 2 bases, and 2 bases stayed unmatched. This CDR3 is CASSLAASGQETQYF. DNA for the CDR3: TGTGCCAGCAGCTTAGCTGCTAGCGGGCAAGAGACCCAGTACTTC.

This clonotype was picked up many times. The rearrangement links TRBV6-1 to TRBJ1-5; 9 bases line up with TRBD1. Germline V gene data show CDR1 as MNHNS and CDR2 as SASEGT. The J segment lost 2 bases and the V segment lost 6 bases, leaving 5 bases of the junction unmatched. CDR3 length: 15 residues. The CDR3 DNA sequence: TGTGCCAGCAGAACGGACAGGGGTGGCAATCAGCCCCAGCATTTT. This codes for CASRTDRGGNQPQHF.

The table lists this clonotype with many counts. This chain joins TRBV3-1 and TRBJ2-5, with 7 nucleotides matching TRBD2. Germline V gives CDR1 LGHDT, CDR2 YNNKEL (reference sequence). J was trimmed by 5 bases and V by 4 bases; bases with no gene match: 10. The CDR3 extends over 15 amino acids. The CDR3 nucleotides are TGTGCCAGCAGCCCCCGAGGGAGGGCCGAGGAGACCCAGTACTTC. It is translated as CASSPRGRAEETQYF.

This clonotype was seen many times. V is TRBV11-1 and J is TRBJ2-1; D gene ambiguous. V lost 4 bases and J 2 bases, leaving 6 bases between the germline ends. Germline-derived CDR1 and CDR2 are SGHAT and FQDESV (reference sequence). The CDR3 covers 13 residues. As DNA, the CDR3 is TGTGCCAGCAGCTCAGGCACCTACAATGAGCAGTTCTTC. It translates to CASSSGTYNEQFF. The full variable domain, its missing parts supplied by reference TRBV11-1 and TRBJ2-1, is EAEVAQSPRYKITEKSQAVAFWCDPISGHATLYWYRQILGQGPELLVQFQDESVVDDSQLPKDRFSAERLKGVDSTLKIQPAELGDSAMYLCASSSGTYNEQFFGPGTRLTVL.

This clonotype was found many times. V and J are TRBV29-1 and TRBJ1-2, with TRBD1 identical over 9 bases. Losses at the gene ends were 4 bases for V and 4 bases for J; bases not matched to a gene: 4. The CDR3 totals 13 residues. The germline V gene encodes CDR1 SQVTM and CDR2 ANQGSEA. Here the CDR3 reads CSVGDRALYGYTF. The CDR3 coding sequence is TGCAGCGTTGGGGACAGGGCACTCTATGGCTACACCTTC. Full variable domain (remainder filled in from reference TRBV29-1 and TRBJ1-2): SAVISQKPSRDICQRGTSLTIQCQVDSQVTMMFWYRQQPGQSLTLIATANQGSEATYESGFVIDKFPISRPNLTFSTLTVSNMSPEDSSIYLCSVGDRALYGYTFGSGTRLTVV.